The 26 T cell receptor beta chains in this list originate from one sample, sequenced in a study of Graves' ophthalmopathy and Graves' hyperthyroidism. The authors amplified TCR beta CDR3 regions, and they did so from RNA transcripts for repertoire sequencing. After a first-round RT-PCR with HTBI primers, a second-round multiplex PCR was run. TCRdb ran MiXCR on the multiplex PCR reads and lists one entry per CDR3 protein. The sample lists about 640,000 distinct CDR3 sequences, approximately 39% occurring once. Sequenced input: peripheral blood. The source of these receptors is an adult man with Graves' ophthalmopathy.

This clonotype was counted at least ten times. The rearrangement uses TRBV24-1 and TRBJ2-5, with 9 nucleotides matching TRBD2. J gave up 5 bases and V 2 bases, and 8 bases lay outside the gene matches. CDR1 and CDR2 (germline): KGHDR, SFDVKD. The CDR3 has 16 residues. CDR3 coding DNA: TGTGCCACCAGTGATTACATAGCGGGAGCCGGGGAGACCCAGTACTTC. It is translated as CATSDYIAGAGETQYF.

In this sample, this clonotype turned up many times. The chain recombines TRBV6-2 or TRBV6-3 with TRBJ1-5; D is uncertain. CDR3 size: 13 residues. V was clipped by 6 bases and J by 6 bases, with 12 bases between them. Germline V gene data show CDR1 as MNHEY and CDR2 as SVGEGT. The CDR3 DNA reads TGTGCCAGCAGCTATAGCCGGGGTCAGCCCCAGCATTTT. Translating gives CASSYSRGQPQHF.

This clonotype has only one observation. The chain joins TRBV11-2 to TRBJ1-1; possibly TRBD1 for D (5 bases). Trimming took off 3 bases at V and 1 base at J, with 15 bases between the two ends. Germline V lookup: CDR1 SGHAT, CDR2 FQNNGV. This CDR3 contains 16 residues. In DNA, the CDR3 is TGTGCCAGCAGCTTGCGCCGAGGGGAAACGAACACTGAAGCTTTCTTT. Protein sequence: CASSLRRGETNTEAFF.

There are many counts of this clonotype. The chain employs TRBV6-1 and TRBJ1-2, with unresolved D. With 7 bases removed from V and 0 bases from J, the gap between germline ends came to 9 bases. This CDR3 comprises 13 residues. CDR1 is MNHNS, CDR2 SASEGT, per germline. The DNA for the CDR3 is TGTGCCAGCACCAGGCTAACTAACTATGGCTACACCTTC. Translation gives CASTRLTNYGYTF.

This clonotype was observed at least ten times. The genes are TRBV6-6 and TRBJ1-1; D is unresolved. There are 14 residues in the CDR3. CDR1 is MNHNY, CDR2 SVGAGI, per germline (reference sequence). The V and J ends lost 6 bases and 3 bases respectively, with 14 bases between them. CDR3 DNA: TGTGCCAGCAGGGCGAGAGGAGCGGACACTGAAGCTTTCTTT. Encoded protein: CASRARGADTEAFF.

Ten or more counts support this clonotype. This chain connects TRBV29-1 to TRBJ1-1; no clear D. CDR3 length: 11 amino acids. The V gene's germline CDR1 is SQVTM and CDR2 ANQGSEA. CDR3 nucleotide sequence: TGCCGTACGACCCAGAACACTGAAGCTTTCTTT. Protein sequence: CRTTQNTEAFF.

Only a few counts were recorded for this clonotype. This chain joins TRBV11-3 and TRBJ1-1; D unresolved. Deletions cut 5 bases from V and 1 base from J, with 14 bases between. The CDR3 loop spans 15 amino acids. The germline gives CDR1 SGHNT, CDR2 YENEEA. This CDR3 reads CASSGVEWRNTEAFF. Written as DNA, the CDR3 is TGTGCCAGCAGCGGAGTAGAGTGGCGGAACACTGAAGCTTTCTTT. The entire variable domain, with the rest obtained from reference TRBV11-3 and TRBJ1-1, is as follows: EAGVVQSPRYKIIEKKQPVAFWCNPISGHNTLYWYLQNLGQGPELLIRYENEEAVDDSQLPKDRFSAERLKGVDSTLKIQPAELGDSAVYLCASSGVEWRNTEAFFGQGTRLTVV.

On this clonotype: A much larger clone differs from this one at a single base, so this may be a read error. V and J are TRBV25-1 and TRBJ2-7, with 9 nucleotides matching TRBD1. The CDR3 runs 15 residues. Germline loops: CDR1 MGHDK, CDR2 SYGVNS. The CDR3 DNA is TGCGCCAGCGGCCAAGCGGACAGGGGAGCCTACGAGCAGTACTTC. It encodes CASGQADRGAYEQYF.

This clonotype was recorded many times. The CDR3 coding sequence is TGCGCCAGCAGCCAAGAGGGACAGCGGCGGGGCTATGGCTACACCTTC. This codes for CASSQEGQRRGYGYTF. The chain is built from TRBV4-3 and TRBJ1-2; 7 nucleotides agree with TRBD1. Looked up from germline, CDR1 is LGHNA and CDR2 is YSLEER. The CDR3 has 16 amino acids. V dropped 0 bases and J dropped 4; count of bases not matched to a gene: 8.

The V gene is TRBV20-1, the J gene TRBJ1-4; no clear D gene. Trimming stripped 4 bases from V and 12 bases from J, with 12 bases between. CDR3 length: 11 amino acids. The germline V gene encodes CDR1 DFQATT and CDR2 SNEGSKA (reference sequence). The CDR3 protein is CSATAGMQLFF. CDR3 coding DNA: TGCAGTGCTACCGCAGGAATGCAACTGTTTTTT.

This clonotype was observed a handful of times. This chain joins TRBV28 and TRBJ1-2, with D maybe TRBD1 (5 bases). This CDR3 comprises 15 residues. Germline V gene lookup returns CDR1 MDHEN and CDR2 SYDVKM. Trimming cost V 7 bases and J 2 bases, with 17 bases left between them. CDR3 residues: CASTTKRGANYGYTF. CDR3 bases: TGTGCCAGCACCACAAAAAGGGGAGCGAACTATGGCTACACCTTC.

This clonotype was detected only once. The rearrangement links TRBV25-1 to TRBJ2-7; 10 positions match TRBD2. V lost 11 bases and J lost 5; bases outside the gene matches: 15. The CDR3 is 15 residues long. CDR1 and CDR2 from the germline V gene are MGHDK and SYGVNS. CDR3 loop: CAWSVRGLAINEQYF. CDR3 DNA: TGTGCCTGGAGTGTAAGGGGACTAGCGATAAACGAGCAGTACTTC.

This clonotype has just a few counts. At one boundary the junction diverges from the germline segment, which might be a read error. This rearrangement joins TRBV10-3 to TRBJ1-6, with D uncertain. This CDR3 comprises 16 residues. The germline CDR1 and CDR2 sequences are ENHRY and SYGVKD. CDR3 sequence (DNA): TGTGCCAGCAGTTACTCGATTTCAGGAGGTAATTCACCCCTCCACTTT. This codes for CASSYSISGGNSPLHF.

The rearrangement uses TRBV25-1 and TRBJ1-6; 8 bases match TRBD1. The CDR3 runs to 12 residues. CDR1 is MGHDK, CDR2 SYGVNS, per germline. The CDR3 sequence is CATGGPGTGIHF. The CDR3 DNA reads TGTGCTACGGGGGGCCCCGGGACAGGCATCCACTTT.

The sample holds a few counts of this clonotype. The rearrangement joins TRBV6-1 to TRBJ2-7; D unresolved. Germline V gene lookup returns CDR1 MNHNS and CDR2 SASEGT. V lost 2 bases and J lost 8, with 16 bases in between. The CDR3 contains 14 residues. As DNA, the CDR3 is TGTGCCAGCAGTGAAATGGCGACCTTATCGAAGCAGTACTTC. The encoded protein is CASSEMATLSKQYF.

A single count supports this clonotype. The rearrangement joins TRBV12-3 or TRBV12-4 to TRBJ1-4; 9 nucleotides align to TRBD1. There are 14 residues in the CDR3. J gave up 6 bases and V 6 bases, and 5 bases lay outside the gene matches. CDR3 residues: CASRQGTGYEKLFF. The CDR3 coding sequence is TGTGCCAGCAGGCAGGGGACAGGGTATGAAAAACTGTTTTTT.

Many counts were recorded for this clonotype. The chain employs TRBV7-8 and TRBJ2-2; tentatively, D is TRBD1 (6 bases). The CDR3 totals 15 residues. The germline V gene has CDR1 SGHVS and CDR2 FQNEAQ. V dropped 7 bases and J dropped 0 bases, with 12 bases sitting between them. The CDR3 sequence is CASKIGTTNTGELFF. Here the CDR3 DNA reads TGTGCCAGCAAAATTGGGACAACGAACACCGGGGAGCTGTTTTTT.

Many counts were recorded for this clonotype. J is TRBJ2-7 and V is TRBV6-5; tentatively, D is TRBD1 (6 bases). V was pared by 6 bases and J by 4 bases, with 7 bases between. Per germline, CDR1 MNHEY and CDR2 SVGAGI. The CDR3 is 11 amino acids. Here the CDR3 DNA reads TGTGCCAGCAGGAGGGGGTACGAGCAGTACTTC. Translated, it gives CASRRGYEQYF.

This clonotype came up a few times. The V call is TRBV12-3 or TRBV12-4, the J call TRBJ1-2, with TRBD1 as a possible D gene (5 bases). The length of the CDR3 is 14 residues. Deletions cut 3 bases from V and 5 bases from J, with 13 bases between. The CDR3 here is CASSLRRGLYGYTF. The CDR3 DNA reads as TGTGCCAGCAGTTTGAGAAGGGGCCTTTATGGCTACACCTTC.

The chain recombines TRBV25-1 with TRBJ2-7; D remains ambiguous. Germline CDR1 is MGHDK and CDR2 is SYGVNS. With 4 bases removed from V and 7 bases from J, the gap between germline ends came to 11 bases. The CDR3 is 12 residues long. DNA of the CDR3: TGTGCCAGCAGTGTTCAGTTGGGGGAGCAGTACTTC. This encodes CASSVQLGEQYF.

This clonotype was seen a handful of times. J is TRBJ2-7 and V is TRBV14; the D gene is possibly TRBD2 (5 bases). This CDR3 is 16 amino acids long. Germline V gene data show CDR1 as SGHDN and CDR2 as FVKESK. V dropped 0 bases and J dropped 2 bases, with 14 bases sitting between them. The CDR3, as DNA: TGTGCCAGCAGCCAAGATGCCGGAGACGGGGCCTACGAGCAGTACTTC. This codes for CASSQDAGDGAYEQYF.

In DNA, the CDR3 is TGCGCCAGCAGCTTGGCCCTATTCCCCTACGAGCAGTACTTC. The encoded protein is CASSLALFPYEQYF. V gene TRBV5-1 combines with J gene TRBJ2-7; D not resolved. Trimming took off 0 bases at V and 2 bases at J, with 9 bases between the two ends. The CDR3 runs to 14 residues. Germline lookup yields CDR1 SGHRS and CDR2 YFSETQ.

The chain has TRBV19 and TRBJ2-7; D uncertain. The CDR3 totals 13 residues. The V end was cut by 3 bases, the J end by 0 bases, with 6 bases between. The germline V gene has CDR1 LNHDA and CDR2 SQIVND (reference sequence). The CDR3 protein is CASSIEDSYEQYF. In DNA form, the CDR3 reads TGTGCCAGTAGTATTGAAGACTCCTACGAGCAGTACTTC.

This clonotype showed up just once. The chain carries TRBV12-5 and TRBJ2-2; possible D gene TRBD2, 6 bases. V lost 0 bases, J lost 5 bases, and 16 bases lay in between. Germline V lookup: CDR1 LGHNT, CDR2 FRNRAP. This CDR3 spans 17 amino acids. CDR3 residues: CASGLVPGGRRTGELFF. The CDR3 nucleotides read TGTGCTAGTGGTTTGGTACCTGGGGGGAGAAGAACCGGGGAGCTGTTTTTT.

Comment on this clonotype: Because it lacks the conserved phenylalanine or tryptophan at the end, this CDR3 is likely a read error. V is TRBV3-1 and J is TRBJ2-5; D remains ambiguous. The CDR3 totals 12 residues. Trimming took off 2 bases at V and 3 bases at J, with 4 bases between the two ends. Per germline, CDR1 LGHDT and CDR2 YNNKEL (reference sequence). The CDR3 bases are TGTGCCAGCAGCCAATTCAAAGAGACCCAGTACGTC. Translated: CASSQFKETQYV.

The CDR3 nucleotides read TGTGCCAGCGGAGCCGACGGGGAAAAACTGTTTTTT. Translating gives CASGADGEKLFF. The rearrangement uses TRBV2 and TRBJ1-4; unclear D gene. The CDR3 spans 12 residues. CDR1 is SNHLY and CDR2 is FYNNEI in the germline V gene. V was clipped by 8 bases and J by 8 bases, with 12 bases between them.